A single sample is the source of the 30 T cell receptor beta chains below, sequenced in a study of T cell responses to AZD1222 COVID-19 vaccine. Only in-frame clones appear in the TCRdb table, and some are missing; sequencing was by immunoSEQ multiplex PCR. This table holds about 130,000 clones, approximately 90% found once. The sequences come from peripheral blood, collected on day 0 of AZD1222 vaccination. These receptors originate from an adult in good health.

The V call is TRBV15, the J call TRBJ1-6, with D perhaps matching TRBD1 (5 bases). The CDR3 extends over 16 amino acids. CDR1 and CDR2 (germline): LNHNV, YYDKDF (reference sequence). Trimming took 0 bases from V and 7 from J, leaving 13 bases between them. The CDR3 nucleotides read TGTGCCACCAGCAGAGATGGGCAGGGCGCGAATTCACCCCTCCACTTT. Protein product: CATSRDGQGANSPLHF.

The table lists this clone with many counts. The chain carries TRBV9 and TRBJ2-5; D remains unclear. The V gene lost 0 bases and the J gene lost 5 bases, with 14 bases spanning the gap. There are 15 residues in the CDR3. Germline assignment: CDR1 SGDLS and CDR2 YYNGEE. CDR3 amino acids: CASSVEARNLETQYF. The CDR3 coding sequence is TGTGCCAGCAGCGTAGAGGCCAGGAACCTGGAGACCCAGTACTTC.

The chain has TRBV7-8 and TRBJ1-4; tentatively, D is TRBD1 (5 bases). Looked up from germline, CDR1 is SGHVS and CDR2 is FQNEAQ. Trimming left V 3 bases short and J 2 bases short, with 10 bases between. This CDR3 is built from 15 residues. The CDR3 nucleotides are TGTGCCAGCAGCTTTTCCCGGGGGACTAATGAAAAACTGTTTTTT. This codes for CASSFSRGTNEKLFF. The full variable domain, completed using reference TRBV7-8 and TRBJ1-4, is GAGVSQSPRYKVAKRGQDVALRCDPISGHVSLFWYQQALGQGPEFLTYFQNEAQLDKSGLPSDRFFAERPEGSVSTLKIQRTQQEDSAVYLCASSFSRGTNEKLFFGSGTQLSVL.

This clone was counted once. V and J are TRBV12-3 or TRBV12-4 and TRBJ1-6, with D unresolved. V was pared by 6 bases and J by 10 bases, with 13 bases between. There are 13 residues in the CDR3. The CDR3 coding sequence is TGTGCCAGCAGCCCTGTGGGGTTATCACCCCTCCACTTT. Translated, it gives CASSPVGLSPLHF.

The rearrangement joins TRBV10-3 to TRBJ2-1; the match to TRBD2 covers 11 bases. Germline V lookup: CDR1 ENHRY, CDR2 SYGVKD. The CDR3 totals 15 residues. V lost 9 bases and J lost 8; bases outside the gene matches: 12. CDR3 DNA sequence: TGTGCCATGAAGCAAACTAGCGGGAGAACCGATGAGCAGTTCTTC. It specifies CAMKQTSGRTDEQFF.

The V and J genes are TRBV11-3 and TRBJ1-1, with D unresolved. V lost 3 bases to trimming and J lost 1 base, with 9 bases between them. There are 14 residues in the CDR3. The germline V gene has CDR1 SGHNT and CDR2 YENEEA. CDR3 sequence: CASSLSDQNTEAFF. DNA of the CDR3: TGTGCCAGCAGCTTGTCGGACCAGAACACTGAAGCTTTCTTT.

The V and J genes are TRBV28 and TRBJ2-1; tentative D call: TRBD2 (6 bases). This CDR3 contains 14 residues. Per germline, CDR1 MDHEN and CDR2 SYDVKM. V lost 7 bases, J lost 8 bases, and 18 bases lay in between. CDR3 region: CASTLEPGTYEQFF. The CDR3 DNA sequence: TGTGCCAGCACCCTTGAGCCCGGGACTTATGAGCAGTTCTTC.

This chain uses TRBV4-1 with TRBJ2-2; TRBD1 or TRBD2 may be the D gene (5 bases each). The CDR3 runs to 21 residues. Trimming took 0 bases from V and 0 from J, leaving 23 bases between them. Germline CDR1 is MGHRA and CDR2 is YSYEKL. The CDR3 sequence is CASSQDPLRGRQNPNTGELFF. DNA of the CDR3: TGCGCCAGCAGCCAAGATCCGCTCCGGGGACGGCAAAACCCGAACACCGGGGAGCTGTTTTTT.

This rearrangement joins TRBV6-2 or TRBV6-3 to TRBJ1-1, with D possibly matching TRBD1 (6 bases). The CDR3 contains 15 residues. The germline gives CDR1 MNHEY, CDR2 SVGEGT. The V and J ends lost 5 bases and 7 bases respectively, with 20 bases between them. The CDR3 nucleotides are TGTGCCAGCAGTGCACCAAACAGGGTGCTACGTGAAGCTTTCTTT. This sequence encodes CASSAPNRVLREAFF.

The CDR3 DNA follows: TGTGCCAGCAGCTTATTAAGCGGGAGGCCAAATGAGCAGTTCTTC. Translation gives CASSLLSGRPNEQFF. This chain joins TRBV11-2 and TRBJ2-1; 9 bases agree with TRBD2. CDR3 length: 15 amino acids. Germline V lookup: CDR1 SGHAT, CDR2 FQNNGV. The J segment lost 7 bases and the V segment lost 2 bases, leaving 6 bases of the junction unmatched. Supplemented by reference TRBV11-2 and TRBJ2-1, the full variable domain reads EAGVAQSPRYKIIEKRQSVAFWCNPISGHATLYWYQQILGQGPKLLIQFQNNGVVDDSQLPKDRFSAERLKGVDSTLKIQPAKLEDSAVYLCASSLLSGRPNEQFFGPGTRLTVL.

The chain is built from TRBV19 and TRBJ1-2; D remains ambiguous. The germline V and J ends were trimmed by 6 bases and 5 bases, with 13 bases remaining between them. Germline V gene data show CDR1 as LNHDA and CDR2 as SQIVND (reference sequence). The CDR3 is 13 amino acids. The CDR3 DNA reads TGTGCCAGTAGCCTCACCAGGAGTTATGGCTACACCTTC. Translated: CASSLTRSYGYTF.

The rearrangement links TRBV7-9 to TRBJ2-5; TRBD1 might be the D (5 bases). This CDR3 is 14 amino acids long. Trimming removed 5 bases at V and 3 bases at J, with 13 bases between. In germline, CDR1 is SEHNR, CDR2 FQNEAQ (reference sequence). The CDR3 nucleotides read TGTGCCAGCAGCCGGCAGGGTCACGAAGAGACCCAGTACTTC. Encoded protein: CASSRQGHEETQYF.

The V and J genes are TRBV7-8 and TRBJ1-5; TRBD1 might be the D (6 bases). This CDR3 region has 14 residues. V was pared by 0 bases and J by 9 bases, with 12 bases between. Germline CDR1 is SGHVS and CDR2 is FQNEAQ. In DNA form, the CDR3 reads TGTGCCAGCAGCTTAGCCGCCAGGGGAAGGCCCCAGCATTTT. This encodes CASSLAARGRPQHF.

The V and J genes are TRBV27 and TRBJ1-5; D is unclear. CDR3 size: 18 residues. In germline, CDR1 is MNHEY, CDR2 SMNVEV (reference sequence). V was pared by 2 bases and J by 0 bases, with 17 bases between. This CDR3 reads CASSLIGVPGYSNQPQHF. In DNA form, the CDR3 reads TGTGCCAGCAGTTTAATCGGGGTGCCGGGATATAGCAATCAGCCCCAGCATTTT.

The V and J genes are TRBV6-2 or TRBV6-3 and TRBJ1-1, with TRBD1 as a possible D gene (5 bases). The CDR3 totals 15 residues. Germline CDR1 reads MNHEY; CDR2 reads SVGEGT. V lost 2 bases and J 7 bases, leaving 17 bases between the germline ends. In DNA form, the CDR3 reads TGTGCCAGCAGTTACCCCATCGGGGGAACGGATGAAGCTTTCTTT. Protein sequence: CASSYPIGGTDEAFF.

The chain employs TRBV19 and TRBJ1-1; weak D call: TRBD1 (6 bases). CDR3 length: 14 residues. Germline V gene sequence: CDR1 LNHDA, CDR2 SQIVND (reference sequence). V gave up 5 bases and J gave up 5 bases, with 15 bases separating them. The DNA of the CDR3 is TGTGCCAGTAGTTCTTTAAGGGGGAGTACTGAAGCTTTCTTT. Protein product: CASSSLRGSTEAFF.

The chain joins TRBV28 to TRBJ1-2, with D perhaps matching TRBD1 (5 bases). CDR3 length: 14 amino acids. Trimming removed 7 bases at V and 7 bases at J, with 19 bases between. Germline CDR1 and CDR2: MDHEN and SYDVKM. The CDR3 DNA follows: TGTGCCAGCACCCTGGACGGGACGAGAAGTGGCTACACCTTC. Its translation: CASTLDGTRSGYTF.

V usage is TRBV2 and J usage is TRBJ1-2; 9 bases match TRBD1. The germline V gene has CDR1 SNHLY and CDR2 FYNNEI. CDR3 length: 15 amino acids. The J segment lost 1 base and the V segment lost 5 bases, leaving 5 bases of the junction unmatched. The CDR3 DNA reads TGTGCCAGCAGTCCGAGGACAGGGGATAACTATGGCTACACCTTC. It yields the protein CASSPRTGDNYGYTF.

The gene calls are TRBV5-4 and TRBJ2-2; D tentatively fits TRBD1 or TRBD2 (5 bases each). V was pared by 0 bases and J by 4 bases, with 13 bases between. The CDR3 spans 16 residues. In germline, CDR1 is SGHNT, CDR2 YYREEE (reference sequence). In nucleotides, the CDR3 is TGTGCCAGCAGCTTGGCCCGTCAGGGACCCACCGGGGAGCTGTTTTTT. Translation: CASSLARQGPTGELFF. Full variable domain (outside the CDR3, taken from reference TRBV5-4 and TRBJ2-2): ETGVTQSPTHLIKTRGQQVTLRCSSQSGHNTVSWYQQALGQGPQFIFQYYREEENGRGNFPPRFSGLQFPNYSSELNVNALELDDSALYLCASSLARQGPTGELFFGEGSRLTVL.

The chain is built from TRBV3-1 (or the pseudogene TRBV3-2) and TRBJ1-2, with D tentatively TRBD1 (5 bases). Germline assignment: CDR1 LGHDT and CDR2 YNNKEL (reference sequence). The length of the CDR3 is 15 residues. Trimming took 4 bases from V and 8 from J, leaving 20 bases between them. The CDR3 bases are TGTGCCAGCAGCCCACTAGGGACGACGACGACGGGCTACACCTTC. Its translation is CASSPLGTTTTGYTF.

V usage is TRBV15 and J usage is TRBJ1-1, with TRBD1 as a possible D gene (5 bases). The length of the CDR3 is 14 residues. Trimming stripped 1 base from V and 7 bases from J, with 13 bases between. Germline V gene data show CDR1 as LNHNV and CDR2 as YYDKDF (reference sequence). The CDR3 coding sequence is TGTGCCACCAGCAGAGGGGGGGGATTCGGTGAAGCTTTCTTT. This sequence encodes CATSRGGGFGEAFF.

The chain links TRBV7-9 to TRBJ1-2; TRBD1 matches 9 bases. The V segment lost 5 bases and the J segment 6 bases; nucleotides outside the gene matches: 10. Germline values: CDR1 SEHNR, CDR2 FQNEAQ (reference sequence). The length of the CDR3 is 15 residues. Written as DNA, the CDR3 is TGTGCCAGCAGCCGGGCGGGGACAGGGTACGATGGCTACACCTTC. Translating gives CASSRAGTGYDGYTF. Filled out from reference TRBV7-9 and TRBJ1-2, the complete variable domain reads DTGVSQNPRHKITKRGQNVTFRCDPISEHNRLYWYRQTLGQGPEFLTYFQNEAQLEKSRLLSDRFSAERPKGSFSTLEIQRTEQGDSAMYLCASSRAGTGYDGYTFGSGTRLTVV.

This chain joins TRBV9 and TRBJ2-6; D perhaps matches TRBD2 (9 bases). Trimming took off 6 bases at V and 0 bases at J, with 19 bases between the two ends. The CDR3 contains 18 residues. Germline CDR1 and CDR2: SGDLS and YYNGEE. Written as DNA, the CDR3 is TGTGCCAGCACCGCGGGGGGGACAGGCGACTCTGGGGCCAACGTCCTGACTTTC. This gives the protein CASTAGGTGDSGANVLTF.

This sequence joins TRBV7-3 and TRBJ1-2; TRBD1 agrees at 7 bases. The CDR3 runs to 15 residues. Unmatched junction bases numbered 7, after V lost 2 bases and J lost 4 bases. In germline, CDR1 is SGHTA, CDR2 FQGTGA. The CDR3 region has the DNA TGTGCCAGCAGCTTAGGACGGGACAGCATCTATGGCTACACCTTC. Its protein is CASSLGRDSIYGYTF.

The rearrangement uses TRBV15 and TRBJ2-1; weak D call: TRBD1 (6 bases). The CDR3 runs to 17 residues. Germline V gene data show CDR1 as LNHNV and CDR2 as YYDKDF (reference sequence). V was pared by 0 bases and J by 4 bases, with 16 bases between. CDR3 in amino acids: CATSRDPPQGHYNEQFF. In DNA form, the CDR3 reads TGTGCCACCAGCAGAGATCCCCCACAGGGTCATTACAATGAGCAGTTCTTC. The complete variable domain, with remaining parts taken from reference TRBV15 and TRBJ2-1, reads DAMVIQNPRYQVTQFGKPVTLSCSQTLNHNVMYWYQQKSSQAPKLLFHYYDKDFNNEADTPDNFQSRRPNTSFCFLDIRSPGLGDTAMYLCATSRDPPQGHYNEQFFGPGTRLTVL.

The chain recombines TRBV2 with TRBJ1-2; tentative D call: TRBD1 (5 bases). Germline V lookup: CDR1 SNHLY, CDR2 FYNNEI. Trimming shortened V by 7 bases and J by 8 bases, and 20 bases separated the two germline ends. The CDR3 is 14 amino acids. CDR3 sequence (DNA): TGTGCCAGCAAGGGGACTCTCGTGAGAGGGGGCTACACCTTC. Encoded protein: CASKGTLVRGGYTF. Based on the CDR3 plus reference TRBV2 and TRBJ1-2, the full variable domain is EPEVTQTPSHQVTQMGQEVILRCVPISNHLYFYWYRQILGQKVEFLVSFYNNEISEKSEIFDDQFSVERPDGSNFTLKIRSTKLEDSAMYFCASKGTLVRGGYTFGSGTRLTVV.

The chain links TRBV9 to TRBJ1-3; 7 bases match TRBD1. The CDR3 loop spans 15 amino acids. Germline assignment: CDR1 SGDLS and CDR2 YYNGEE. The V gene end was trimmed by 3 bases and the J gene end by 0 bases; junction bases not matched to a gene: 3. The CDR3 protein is CASSADRLSGNTIYF. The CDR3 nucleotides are TGTGCCAGCAGCGCGGACAGGCTCTCTGGAAACACCATATATTTT. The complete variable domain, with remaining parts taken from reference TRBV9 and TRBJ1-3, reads DSGVTQTPKHLITATGQRVTLRCSPRSGDLSVYWYQQSLDQGLQFLIQYYNGEERAKGNILERFSAQQFPDLHSELNLSSLELGDSALYFCASSADRLSGNTIYFGEGSWLTVV.

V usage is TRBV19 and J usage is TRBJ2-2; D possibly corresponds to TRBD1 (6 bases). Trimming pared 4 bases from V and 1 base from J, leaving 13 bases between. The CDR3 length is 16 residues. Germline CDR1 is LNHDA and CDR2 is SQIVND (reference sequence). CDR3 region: CASSTRQALNTGELFF. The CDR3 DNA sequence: TGTGCCAGTAGTACACGACAGGCACTGAACACCGGGGAGCTGTTTTTT.

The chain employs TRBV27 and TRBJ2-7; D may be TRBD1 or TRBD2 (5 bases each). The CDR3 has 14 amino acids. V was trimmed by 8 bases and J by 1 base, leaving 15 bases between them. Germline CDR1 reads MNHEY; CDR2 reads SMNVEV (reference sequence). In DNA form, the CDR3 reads TGTGCCAGCCAAGTCCCGGGACGGTCCTACGAGCAGTACTTC. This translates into CASQVPGRSYEQYF.

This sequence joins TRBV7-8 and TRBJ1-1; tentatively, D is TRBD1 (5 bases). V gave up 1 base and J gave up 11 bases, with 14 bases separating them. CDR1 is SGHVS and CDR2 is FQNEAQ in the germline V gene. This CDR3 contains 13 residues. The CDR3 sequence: CASSLGQGTGAFF. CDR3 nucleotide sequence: TGTGCCAGCAGCTTAGGGCAGGGCACGGGGGCTTTCTTT.